The entry below describes one TCR beta chain. This entry is derived from a study of control samples from healthy donors and cancer patients. Here immunoSEQ multiplex PCR was the method, and the copy in TCRdb shows in-frame clones only, minus some. The table shows some 150,000 clones, with roughly 91% occurring only once. The germline CDR1 and CDR2 sequences are MNHEY and SMNVEV (reference sequence). V gave up 2 bases and J gave up 0 bases, with 16 bases separating them. The CDR3 is 17 residues long. What was sequenced was blood. This chain uses TRBV27 with TRBJ1-2; perhaps TRBD1 as D (6 bases). The TCR originated in a woman under 40 in good health. The CDR3 sequence: CASSLKGQPPSNYGYTF. DNA for the CDR3: TGTGCCAGCAGTTTAAAGGGACAACCACCCTCTAACTATGGCTACACCTTC.